These 13 T cell receptor beta chains originate from one sample sequenced in a study of T cells in tuberculosis. The time point here: new active TB diagnosis, blood taken before or within 7 days of starting treatment. Clones were read by immunoSEQ multiplex PCR, and TCRdb kept only the in-frame ones, dropping some. In the table there are around 33,000 clones, around 90% of which are singletons. The sample was PBMCs, taken at tuberculosis diagnosis. The source is an adult with tuberculosis. Some clones in this sample may be carry-over from other donors' samples.

V usage is TRBV5-5 and J usage is TRBJ2-7; a possible D gene is TRBD2 (5 bases). Germline lookup yields CDR1 SGHKS and CDR2 YYEKEE (reference sequence). This CDR3 region has 13 residues. V lost 2 bases and J lost 5, with 11 bases in between. In nucleotides, the CDR3 is TGTGCCAGCAGCTTCGGGAAGACTAACGAGCAGTACTTC. This gives the protein CASSFGKTNEQYF.

The CDR3 coding sequence is TGTGCCAGTAGTATTACGGGGAAGGGTGGCTACACCTTC. This encodes CASSITGKGGYTF. This rearrangement joins TRBV19 to TRBJ1-2, with D uncertain. Germline CDR1 is LNHDA and CDR2 is SQIVND (reference sequence). The CDR3 totals 13 residues. Trimming stripped 3 bases from V and 7 bases from J, with 12 bases between.

V and J are TRBV4-1 and TRBJ1-5; D gene ambiguous. V lost 0 bases, J lost 0 bases, and 9 bases lay in between. This CDR3 region has 16 residues. Looked up from germline, CDR1 is MGHRA and CDR2 is YSYEKL. The CDR3 bases are TGCGCCAGCAGCCAAGACACCACCTATAGCAATCAGCCCCAGCATTTT. This translates into CASSQDTTYSNQPQHF.

This rearrangement joins TRBV11-2 to TRBJ1-5; D possibly corresponds to TRBD1 (6 bases). The CDR3 runs to 17 residues. The V and J ends lost 10 bases and 5 bases respectively, with 27 bases between them. Germline values: CDR1 SGHAT, CDR2 FQNNGV. The CDR3 DNA is TGTGCCAACCTTAACGGCGGACATCGACAGGCCCATCAGCCCCAGCATTTT. Its translation: CANLNGGHRQAHQPQHF.

The chain couples TRBV5-1 to TRBJ1-2; no clear D gene. The CDR3 length is 15 residues. In germline, CDR1 is SGHRS, CDR2 YFSETQ. With 0 bases removed from V and 0 bases from J, the gap between germline ends came to 9 bases. The CDR3 DNA reads TGCGCCAGCAGCTTGGCCCCGGGAACTAACTATGGCTACACCTTC. Amino acid sequence: CASSLAPGTNYGYTF.

This chain connects TRBV19 to TRBJ2-2, with 15 bases lining up with TRBD2. The length of the CDR3 is 19 residues. Germline assignment: CDR1 LNHDA and CDR2 SQIVND (reference sequence). Trimming cost V 1 base and J 2 bases; bases outside gene matches: 5. The CDR3 region has the DNA TGTGCCAGTAGTATAGTTCCGGGACTAGCGGGGGGAAACACCGGGGAGCTGTTTTTT. As protein: CASSIVPGLAGGNTGELFF.

The chain uses TRBV7-8 and TRBJ2-1; tentatively, D is TRBD2 (5 bases). Per germline, CDR1 SGHVS and CDR2 FQNEAQ. The CDR3 extends over 15 amino acids. Trimming stripped 1 base from V and 3 bases from J, with 10 bases between. DNA for the CDR3: TGTGCCAGCAGCTTAGGGGCCGAGGGCTACAATGAGCAGTTCTTC. It translates to CASSLGAEGYNEQFF.

V gene TRBV6-5 combines with J gene TRBJ2-3; 9 bases are shared with TRBD2. J lost 6 bases, V lost 2 bases, and 0 bases had no gene match. In germline, CDR1 is MNHEY, CDR2 SVGAGI. The CDR3 consists of 13 residues. This chain's CDR3 is CASSYGLADTQYF. CDR3 nucleotide sequence: TGTGCCAGCAGTTACGGACTAGCGGATACGCAGTATTTT.

The chain uses TRBV2 and TRBJ2-3, with TRBD1 matching over 10 bases. The CDR3 sequence is 13 residues long. The V and J ends lost 7 bases and 5 bases, in that order; junction bases with no gene match: 3. The germline V gene encodes CDR1 SNHLY and CDR2 FYNNEI. In DNA form, the CDR3 reads TGTGCCAGCAATCGGGACAGGGGAGATACGCAGTATTTT. It codes for CASNRDRGDTQYF.

The J gene is TRBJ2-1, the V gene TRBV5-4; possible D gene TRBD2, 6 bases. From germline, CDR1 is SGHNT and CDR2 YYREEE (reference sequence). Trimming pared 2 bases from V and 3 bases from J, leaving 12 bases between. CDR3 length: 15 amino acids. This CDR3 is CASSFMLADYNEQFF. The DNA for the CDR3 is TGTGCCAGCAGCTTCATGTTAGCGGACTACAATGAGCAGTTCTTC.

The J gene is TRBJ2-3, the V gene TRBV19, with TRBD2 as a possible D gene (6 bases). The CDR3 extends over 12 amino acids. Germline V gene sequence: CDR1 LNHDA, CDR2 SQIVND (reference sequence). V was clipped by 8 bases and J by 5 bases, with 11 bases between them. DNA for the CDR3: TGTGCCAGTGGCTCCGGGGGAGATACGCAGTATTTT. Translation gives CASGSGGDTQYF.

This chain uses TRBV5-4 with TRBJ1-2; a possible D gene is TRBD1 (6 bases). Germline V gene data show CDR1 as SGHNT and CDR2 as YYREEE (reference sequence). V shed 5 bases and J shed 8 bases, with 19 bases lying between them. The CDR3 spans 14 residues. As DNA, the CDR3 is TGTGCCAGCAGTTATGGGGCAGGGGCGCGAGGCTACACCTTC. It is translated as CASSYGAGARGYTF. Full variable domain (rest looked up from reference TRBV5-4 and TRBJ1-2): ETGVTQSPTHLIKTRGQQVTLRCSSQSGHNTVSWYQQALGQGPQFIFQYYREEENGRGNFPPRFSGLQFPNYSSELNVNALELDDSALYLCASSYGAGARGYTFGSGTRLTVV.

The chain is built from TRBV6-1 and TRBJ1-4; D might be TRBD1 (5 bases). V was trimmed by 3 bases and J by 5 bases, leaving 10 bases between them. CDR3 length: 14 residues. Germline CDR1 and CDR2: MNHNS and SASEGT. CDR3 amino acids: CASSEGTANEKLFF. In DNA form, the CDR3 reads TGTGCCAGCAGTGAGGGGACTGCGAATGAAAAACTGTTTTTT.